A selection of T cell receptor beta chains follows, all from one sample in a study of blood T cell repertoires in COVID-19. Only in-frame clones appear in the TCRdb table, and some are missing; sequencing was by immunoSEQ multiplex PCR. Among 200,000 or so clones listed, 86% were seen once. Specimen: peripheral blood. These receptors all stem from an elderly man with acute or convalescent COVID-19. The CDR3 runs from the conserved cysteine through the conserved F or W. The D gene is left open where the match is weak. Expanded clones are given a class, and other clones once, few, many or no size at all.

V gene	clone size	J gene	D gene	CDR3 DNA	CDR3 protein
TRBV19	-	TRBJ2-3	-	TGTGCCAGTAGCCAGCAGGGTGGGGATACGCAGTATTTT	CASSQQGGDTQYF
TRBV3-1/TRBV3-2	few	TRBJ2-1	TRBD2	TGTGCCAGCAGCCCCCGGACTAGCGCCTACAATGAGCAGTTCTTC	CASSPRTSAYNEQFF
TRBV2	-	TRBJ1-1	TRBD1	TGTGCCAGCAGTGAGGAAGTAGGGGGCGCTTTCTTT	CASSEEVGGAFF
TRBV7-3	-	TRBJ2-3	TRBD2	TGTGCCAGCAGCTTTACTGGCTGGGCGGGAGGGAGCACAGATACGCAGTATTTT	CASSFTGWAGGSTDTQYF
TRBV10-3	-	TRBJ2-3	-	TGTGCCATCAGTGAGGGCGGGATCTCAGATACGCAGTATTTT	CAISEGGISDTQYF
TRBV4-1	-	TRBJ2-3	TRBD2	TGCGCCAGCAGACGTGGAGCGGGGGGCACAGATACGCAGTATTTT	CASRRGAGGTDTQYF
TRBV10-3	-	TRBJ2-1	TRBD2	TGTGCCATGGGGACTAGCGAACACAATGAGCAGTTCTTC	CAMGTSEHNEQFF
TRBV7-2	-	TRBJ2-2	-	TGTGCCAGCAGCTACTCTACGGGCACCGGGGAGCTGTTTTTT	CASSYSTGTGELFF
TRBV5-4	few	TRBJ1-2	TRBD1	TGTGCCAGCAGGGCTGGGACAGGAACGAATAACTATGGCTACACCTTC	CASRAGTGTNNYGYTF
TRBV7-3	-	TRBJ2-1	-	TGTGCCAGCAGCTTTCAAGCCAGGAATGAGCAGTTCTTC	CASSFQARNEQFF
TRBV19	-	TRBJ2-1	TRBD2	TGTGCCAGTAGTATTGTATTGGGGACTAGCCGCAATGAGCAGTTCTTC	CASSIVLGTSRNEQFF
TRBV24-1	-	TRBJ2-5	-	TGTGCCACCAGTGATAGCGGACTGCCGATGGAGACCCAGTACTTC	CATSDSGLPMETQYF
TRBV6-5	-	TRBJ2-7	-	TGTGCCAGCAGGCTCGCGGAGTTCGGCTACGAGCAGTACTTC	CASRLAEFGYEQYF
TRBV5-1	-	TRBJ2-2	-	TGCGCCAGCGCTAGAGCGAACACCGGGGAGCTGTTTTTT	CASARANTGELFF
TRBV6-2/TRBV6-3	-	TRBJ2-5	TRBD2	TGTGCCAGCAGTTACGGACTAGCTAGGCCCCCAAGTCAAGAGACCCAGTACTTC	CASSYGLARPPSQETQYF
TRBV7-2	-	TRBJ2-2	TRBD2	TGTGCCAGCAGCCAAGGGGCCCTAGCGGGACTTGCCGGGGAGCTGTTTTTT	CASSQGALAGLAGELFF
TRBV6-5	-	TRBJ2-4	TRBD2	TGTGCCAGCAGTAGGGGAGGGGAGAGGTGGATTCAGTACTTC	CASSRGGERWIQYF
TRBV10-1	-	TRBJ2-3	-	TGCGCCAGCAGTGAGTCTTCTCCTATAACCCGCACAGATACGCAGTATTTT	CASSESSPITRTDTQYF
TRBV5-8	-	TRBJ2-7	-	TGTGCCAGCAGCCGGGACAGACCCCCCGGGACTAGCTCCTACGAGCAGTACTTC	CASSRDRPPGTSSYEQYF
TRBV6-5	-	TRBJ2-3	-	TGTGCCAGCAAATACAGCGGCCGCGGAGATACGCAGTATTTT	CASKYSGRGDTQYF
TRBV28	-	TRBJ2-7	TRBD2	TGTGCCAGCAGTTTCGGGGGGATCCCCCTCGAGCAGTACTTC	CASSFGGIPLEQYF
TRBV7-8	-	TRBJ1-6	-	TGTGCCAGCAGCTTCCAGAATTCACCCCTCCACTTT	CASSFQNSPLHF
TRBV5-4	-	TRBJ2-4	-	TGTGCCAGCAGCTTGGTTGGAGAAAACATTCAGTACTTC	CASSLVGENIQYF
TRBV2	-	TRBJ2-3	TRBD1	TGTGCCAGCAGCACCGGACAGGGCCCCACAGATACGCAGTATTTT	CASSTGQGPTDTQYF
TRBV28	-	TRBJ1-4	-	TGTGCCAGCAGTCGGGCAGGGTCAGATGAAAAACTGTTTTTT	CASSRAGSDEKLFF
TRBV18	-	TRBJ1-2	-	TGTGCCAGCTCACCAGGGGCCAACTATGGCTACACCTTC	CASSPGANYGYTF
TRBV28	few	TRBJ1-1	-	TGTGCCAGCATGACGGGGGGCGCAGGGCTTGGAGCTTTCTTT	CASMTGGAGLGAFF
TRBV5-1	-	TRBJ1-4	TRBD1	TGCGCCAGCAGCTGGACGACAGGGGCTAATGAAAAACTGTTTTTT	CASSWTTGANEKLFF
TRBV19	-	TRBJ1-4	-	TGTGCCAGTAGTATCGGAGGGAGTGAAAAACTGTTTTTT	CASSIGGSEKLFF
TRBV5-1	-	TRBJ2-2	-	TGCGCCAGCAGCTTAGGACAAATTTACAGGGACACCGGGGAGCTGTTTTTT	CASSLGQIYRDTGELFF
TRBV6-1	-	TRBJ1-5	TRBD1	TGTGCCAGCAGTGAAGCTGCCGGGACAGGGAATCAGCCCCAGCATTTT	CASSEAAGTGNQPQHF
TRBV5-1	-	TRBJ1-1	TRBD1	TGCGCCAGCAGCTTGGAGAGACAGGGCACTGAAGCTTTCTTT	CASSLERQGTEAFF
TRBV6-5	-	TRBJ1-1	-	TGTGCCAGCAGATCCGGGAGAAGGGACACTGAAGCTTTCTTT	CASRSGRRDTEAFF
TRBV7-2	-	TRBJ1-1	-	TGTGCCAGCAGCCCCCGACAGGATCTCATCAACACTGAAGCTTTCTTT	CASSPRQDLINTEAFF
TRBV5-1	-	TRBJ2-5	TRBD1	TGCGCCAGCAGGTGGGGACAGGAAGAGACCCAGTACTTC	CASRWGQEETQYF
TRBV5-5	-	TRBJ2-1	TRBD2	TGTGCCAGCAGCCCCCTGGGACTAGCGGGGCGATACAATGAGCAGTTCTTC	CASSPLGLAGRYNEQFF
TRBV18	-	TRBJ2-5	-	TGTGCCAGCTCACCTCCTAGAGGACAAGAGACCCAGTACTTC	CASSPPRGQETQYF
TRBV18	-	TRBJ2-3	-	TGTGCCAGCCGACCCCTGGGGGGGGCGGCAGATACGCAGTATTTT	CASRPLGGAADTQYF
TRBV30	-	TRBJ1-5	-	TGTGCCTGGAGTGCAGGGCAATCACATAGCAATCAGCCCCAGCATTTT	CAWSAGQSHSNQPQHF
TRBV19	-	TRBJ2-3	-	TGTGCCAGTAGTATGGGGATCGGGGGTCGGGATACGCAGTATTTT	CASSMGIGGRDTQYF
TRBV11-2	-	TRBJ2-7	TRBD2	TGTGCCAGCAGCTTATCTAGCGGGAGCTACGAGCAGTACTTC	CASSLSSGSYEQYF
TRBV28	-	TRBJ2-7	TRBD2	TGTGCCAGCAGTTCGGAACTAGCGGGAGGACGCGACGAGCAGTACTTC	CASSSELAGGRDEQYF
TRBV5-1	-	TRBJ1-2	TRBD1	TGCGCCAGCAGCTTGGGACAGGGGCCTTATGGCTACACCTTC	CASSLGQGPYGYTF
TRBV19	-	TRBJ1-1	TRBD1	TGTGCCAGTAGTATTCGACAGGGCATGAACACTGAAGCTTTCTTT	CASSIRQGMNTEAFF
TRBV29-1	-	TRBJ2-2	-	TGCAGCGCTCGGGAGAACGTGAACACCGGGGAGCTGTTTTTT	CSARENVNTGELFF
TRBV3-1/TRBV3-2	-	TRBJ2-5	-	TGTGCCAGCAGCCAACCCGTACAAGAGACCCAGTACTTC	CASSQPVQETQYF
TRBV11-2	-	TRBJ2-5	TRBD2	TGTGCCAGTACTAGCGGAGTAAGTGCACAAGAGACCCAGTACTTC	CASTSGVSAQETQYF
TRBV19	-	TRBJ2-7	-	TGTGCCAGTAGTTGGGACATTTCCTACGAGCAGTACTTC	CASSWDISYEQYF
TRBV7-9	-	TRBJ2-3	-	TGTGCCAGCAGCTTAGTTGTAGTCCCCACAGATACGCAGTATTTT	CASSLVVVPTDTQYF
TRBV3-1/TRBV3-2	-	TRBJ2-5	TRBD1	TGTGCCAGCAGCCAAAGTACAGGGACAGGAGAGACCCAGTACTTC	CASSQSTGTGETQYF
TRBV7-9	-	TRBJ2-2	-	TGTGCCAGCTGGGTTCAGAAAGGGGGAAGCACCGGGGAGCTGTTTTTT	CASWVQKGGSTGELFF
TRBV5-1	-	TRBJ2-3	-	TGCGCCAGCAGCTTGTACACAGATACGCAGTATTTT	CASSLYTDTQYF
TRBV27	once	TRBJ1-1	-	TGTGCCAGCATCCCTTCAGGGCGTACCACTGAAGCTTTCTTT	CASIPSGRTTEAFF